These 32 T cell receptor beta chains were all obtained from the same sample, sequenced in a study of shared clonotypes between healthy human individuals. Sequenced by immunoSEQ multiplex PCR; TCRdb stores in-frame clones only, minus some. Of 2,500,000 or so clones detected, more than 85% appear once; the ten largest clones hold roughly 0.39%. The sequencing input was naive CD4+ T cells from PBMCs. Subset indicated: CD45RA+ positively selected. These receptors came from a man aged 18 to 30 in good health. Some clones in this sample may be carry-over from other donors' samples.

This rearrangement joins TRBV6-1 to TRBJ1-1, with D possibly matching TRBD1 (5 bases). Germline V gene sequence: CDR1 MNHNS, CDR2 SASEGT. CDR3 length: 13 amino acids. V dropped 2 bases and J dropped 8 bases, with 12 bases sitting between them. The CDR3 DNA sequence: TGTGCCAGCAGTGAAACCCCCAGGGCCGAAGCTTTCTTT. Translation: CASSETPRAEAFF.

This clone was seen only once. This chain joins TRBV7-2 and TRBJ1-2; D gene uncertain. CDR1 is SGHTA and CDR2 is FQGNSA in the germline V gene. The CDR3 consists of 14 residues. The V end was cut by 3 bases, the J end by 0 bases, with 8 bases between. CDR3 sequence (DNA): TGTGCCAGCAGCTTGACGATAGCTAACTATGGCTACACCTTC. Its translation is CASSLTIANYGYTF.

The chain is built from TRBV7-3 and TRBJ2-1; 12 nucleotides match TRBD2. CDR1 is SGHTA and CDR2 is FQGTGA in the germline V gene. CDR3 length: 17 amino acids. V gave up 2 bases and J gave up 2 bases; unmatched junction bases: 4. The chain's CDR3 is CASSLDRTSGTYNEQFF. CDR3 DNA sequence: TGTGCCAGCAGCTTAGACAGGACTAGCGGGACCTACAATGAGCAGTTCTTC.

This chain uses TRBV19 with TRBJ1-2; D call uncertain. V shed 3 bases and J shed 2 bases, with 13 bases lying between them. Germline CDR1 is LNHDA and CDR2 is SQIVND (reference sequence). The CDR3 is made up of 15 amino acids. CDR3 residues: CASSMVGSENYGYTF. Here the CDR3 DNA reads TGTGCCAGTAGTATGGTGGGGTCGGAGAACTATGGCTACACCTTC.

V gene TRBV5-4 combines with J gene TRBJ2-2; no firm D call. Between the trimmed V and J ends, which lost 4 bases and 2 bases, there was a span of 18 bases. Germline CDR1 and CDR2: SGHNT and YYREEE (reference sequence). This CDR3 comprises 17 residues. CDR3 sequence: CASSLRFVSTNTGELFF. The CDR3 coding sequence is TGTGCCAGCAGCCTACGTTTTGTCTCGACCAACACCGGGGAGCTGTTTTTT. Together with reference TRBV5-4 and TRBJ2-2, the CDR3 gives the full variable domain: ETGVTQSPTHLIKTRGQQVTLRCSSQSGHNTVSWYQQALGQGPQFIFQYYREEENGRGNFPPRFSGLQFPNYSSELNVNALELDDSALYLCASSLRFVSTNTGELFFGEGSRLTVL.

The chain uses TRBV10-1 and TRBJ2-7; D not certain. CDR1 and CDR2 from the germline V gene are WNHNN and SYGVQD (reference sequence). Deletions cut 1 base from V and 2 bases from J, with 6 bases between. This CDR3 is 13 amino acids long. The CDR3, as DNA: TGCGCCAGCAGTGAGTTTAGGACCTACGAGCAGTACTTC. Its protein product is CASSEFRTYEQYF.

The gene calls are TRBV19 and TRBJ1-2; 9 nucleotides line up with TRBD1. With 5 bases clipped from V and 8 bases from J, the junction kept 6 bases outside the gene matches. CDR3 length equals 13 residues. Germline V lookup: CDR1 LNHDA, CDR2 SQIVND (reference sequence). CDR3 DNA sequence: TGTGCCAGTAGTGTGGGACAGGGAGGAGGCTACACCTTC. It codes for CASSVGQGGGYTF.

About this clone itself: The sample holds other DNA sequences that translate to the same CDR3. The chain recombines TRBV20-1 with TRBJ2-7; no firm D call. Germline V gene sequence: CDR1 DFQATT, CDR2 SNEGSKA (reference sequence). Trimming shortened V by 3 bases and J by 4 bases, and 7 bases separated the two germline ends. This CDR3 has 11 residues. CDR3 amino acids: CSASGNYEQYF. The CDR3 region has the DNA TGCAGTGCTAGTGGAAATTACGAGCAGTACTTC.

The V and J genes are TRBV27 and TRBJ1-1; 7 bases fit TRBD1. The CDR3 has 13 amino acids. J was trimmed by 8 bases and V by 3 bases; bases with no gene match: 6. CDR1 is MNHEY and CDR2 is SMNVEV in the germline V gene (reference sequence). CDR3 DNA: TGTGCCAGCAGTTTTTGGGGGGACAGAGAAGCTTTCTTT. Amino acids: CASSFWGDREAFF.

CDR3 nucleotide sequence: TGTGCCAGTAGTCCCCCGGGACAGTTGAACACCGGGGAGCTGTTTTTT. Translated, it gives CASSPPGQLNTGELFF. This rearrangement joins TRBV19 to TRBJ2-2; 7 bases are a match to TRBD1. Germline values: CDR1 LNHDA, CDR2 SQIVND (reference sequence). The CDR3 consists of 16 residues. V dropped 5 bases and J dropped 1; count of bases not matched to a gene: 7.

The CDR3 reads CASSKSGASYGYTF. In nucleotides, the CDR3 is TGTGCCAGCAGTAAATCAGGGGCCTCGTATGGCTACACCTTC. The chain links TRBV28 to TRBJ1-2; D may be TRBD1 (6 bases). V gave up 5 bases and J gave up 5 bases, with 15 bases separating them. Germline V gene data show CDR1 as MDHEN and CDR2 as SYDVKM. The CDR3 loop spans 14 amino acids.

A few counts support this clone. V gene TRBV9 combines with J gene TRBJ2-7, with 13 bases fitting TRBD2. The ends lost 0 bases at V and 5 bases at J; junction bases unmatched: 2. CDR1 and CDR2 from the germline V gene are SGDLS and YYNGEE. The CDR3 contains 15 residues. The CDR3 coding sequence is TGTGCCAGCAGCGTAGGGACTAGCGGGAGCCACGAGCAGTACTTC. This codes for CASSVGTSGSHEQYF.

This chain joins TRBV28 and TRBJ2-7; D gene unclear. The V end was cut by 7 bases, the J end by 6 bases, with 10 bases between. CDR1 and CDR2 (germline): MDHEN, SYDVKM. The CDR3 extends over 11 amino acids. The CDR3 sequence: CASISLGEQYF. The CDR3 DNA is TGTGCCAGCATAAGTCTAGGCGAGCAGTACTTC.

As regards this clone: This same CDR3 is encoded by further DNA sequences in the sample. The chain is built from TRBV28 and TRBJ2-2; no clear D gene. The CDR3 extends over 12 amino acids. V shed 2 bases and J shed 6 bases, with 4 bases lying between them. Germline-derived CDR1 and CDR2 are MDHEN and SYDVKM. The CDR3 region is CASSLAAGELFF. The DNA of the CDR3 is TGTGCCAGCAGTTTAGCAGCCGGGGAGCTGTTTTTT.

The chain employs TRBV28 and TRBJ2-7; unclear D gene. Germline V CDR1 and CDR2: MDHEN, SYDVKM. This CDR3 comprises 14 residues. Trimming removed 2 bases from V and 2 bases from J, with 10 bases in between. The CDR3 is CASSLPLRPYEQYF. The CDR3 DNA reads as TGTGCCAGCAGTTTACCCCTTAGGCCCTACGAGCAGTACTTC.

J is TRBJ1-5 and V is TRBV27, with 10 bases matching TRBD1. V lost 1 base to trimming and J lost 3 bases; unmatched junction nucleotides: 6. Looked up from germline, CDR1 is MNHEY and CDR2 is SMNVEV (reference sequence). CDR3 length: 17 amino acids. In DNA form, the CDR3 reads TGTGCCAGCAGTTTATTGGGACAGGGGAACTTCAATCAGCCCCAGCATTTT. It codes for CASSLLGQGNFNQPQHF.

CDR3 sequence reads: CASSLVGTAIYGYTF. As DNA, the CDR3 is TGTGCCAGCAGTTTGGTAGGGACGGCCATTTATGGCTACACCTTC. The V and J genes are TRBV28 and TRBJ1-2; perhaps TRBD1 as D (5 bases). The CDR3 totals 15 residues. Germline-derived CDR1 and CDR2 are MDHEN and SYDVKM. The ends were cut back, 3 bases at V and 5 bases at J, with 16 bases in the middle.

The chain uses TRBV6-1 and TRBJ1-5; D possibly corresponds to TRBD1 (6 bases). Germline CDR1 is MNHNS and CDR2 is SASEGT. V was shortened by 10 bases and J by 0 bases, with 10 bases between the two germline ends. The CDR3 is made up of 13 amino acids. The CDR3 reads CATRGSSNQPQHF. In DNA, the CDR3 is TGTGCCACGAGGGGGTCTAGCAATCAGCCCCAGCATTTT.

This rearrangement joins TRBV27 to TRBJ2-3, with TRBD2 as a possible D gene (6 bases). The CDR3 covers 15 residues. V lost 4 bases and J lost 0, with 11 bases in between. Germline V lookup: CDR1 MNHEY, CDR2 SMNVEV (reference sequence). The CDR3 here is CASSSVAESTDTQYF. The CDR3 nucleotides read TGTGCCAGCAGTTCCGTAGCGGAAAGCACAGATACGCAGTATTTT.

The chain combines TRBV28 with TRBJ2-7; TRBD2 aligns across 7 bases. V shed 6 bases and J 4 bases; nucleotides not matched to a gene: 12. CDR1 MDHEN and CDR2 SYDVKM come from the germline V gene. This CDR3 spans 15 amino acids. CDR3 DNA sequence: TGTGCCAGCAGCCGTGGTTGGACTAGGATTTACGAGCAGTACTTC. Its translation is CASSRGWTRIYEQYF.

DNA of the CDR3: TGTGCCACCAGCAGGGGGTGGGGGTTGGGCAATCAGCCCCAGCATTTT. Its translation is CATSRGWGLGNQPQHF. The chain recombines TRBV15 with TRBJ1-5; tentative D call: TRBD1 (5 bases). This CDR3 is built from 16 residues. Trimming took 3 bases from V and 2 from J, leaving 14 bases between them. The V gene's germline CDR1 is LNHNV and CDR2 YYDKDF (reference sequence). Complete variable domain (other parts from reference TRBV15 and TRBJ1-5): DAMVIQNPRYQVTQFGKPVTLSCSQTLNHNVMYWYQQKSSQAPKLLFHYYDKDFNNEADTPDNFQSRRPNTSFCFLDIRSPGLGDTAMYLCATSRGWGLGNQPQHFGDGTRLSIL.

The V and J genes are TRBV28 and TRBJ1-5, with a possible D match to TRBD1 (5 bases). The CDR3 has 12 residues. Per germline, CDR1 MDHEN and CDR2 SYDVKM. Trimming cost V 4 bases and J 10 bases, with 11 bases left between them. CDR3 loop: CASSSTEQPQHF. CDR3 sequence (DNA): TGTGCCAGCAGTTCGACAGAGCAACCCCAGCATTTT. Looking up the rest from reference TRBV28 and TRBJ1-5 gives the full variable domain: DVKVTQSSRYLVKRTGEKVFLECVQDMDHENMFWYRQDPGLGLRLIYFSYDVKMKEKGDIPEGYSVSREKKERFSLILESASTNQTSMYLCASSSTEQPQHFGDGTRLSIL.

The rearrangement joins TRBV5-1 to TRBJ1-5; the D gene is possibly TRBD1 (6 bases). Per the germline V gene, CDR1 is SGHRS and CDR2 is YFSETQ. V was trimmed by 3 bases and J by 7 bases, leaving 14 bases between them. The length of the CDR3 is 14 residues. The CDR3 sequence is CASSSTGQGQPQHF. DNA for the CDR3: TGCGCCAGCAGCTCAACAGGGCAGGGGCAGCCCCAGCATTTT.

This clone was recorded only once. Within the sample, other DNA sequences also encode this same CDR3. V and J are TRBV5-1 and TRBJ2-3; D remains unclear. Germline values: CDR1 SGHRS, CDR2 YFSETQ. The CDR3 is 14 amino acids. V was trimmed by 4 bases and J by 1 base, leaving 10 bases between them. CDR3 nucleotides: TGCGCCAGCAGCCCGGTGGTGGGCACAGATACGCAGTATTTT. Translating gives CASSPVVGTDTQYF.

The chain couples TRBV6-5 to TRBJ1-5; D call uncertain. The CDR3 has 14 residues. V lost 7 bases and J 2 bases, leaving 12 bases between the germline ends. From germline, CDR1 is MNHEY and CDR2 SVGAGI. The CDR3 region has the DNA TGTGCCAGCAAGCTAATGAGGGGCAATCAGCCCCAGCATTTT. Translation: CASKLMRGNQPQHF.

This clone was counted a few times. This chain joins TRBV28 and TRBJ1-5; D remains unclear. The CDR3 is 15 amino acids. V gave up 1 base and J gave up 6 bases, with 13 bases separating them. CDR1 and CDR2 from the germline V gene are MDHEN and SYDVKM. The CDR3 DNA follows: TGTGCCAGCAGTTTATTCCGCTCCTGGGGTCAGCCCCAGCATTTT. It translates to CASSLFRSWGQPQHF.

The chain recombines TRBV2 with TRBJ2-3; possible D gene TRBD2, 6 bases. The CDR3 runs 14 residues. Germline CDR1 and CDR2: SNHLY and FYNNEI. Trimming removed 6 bases from V and 2 bases from J, with 12 bases in between. The CDR3 DNA reads as TGTGCCAGCAGGTCGGGAGCGGTCACAGATACGCAGTATTTT. This gives the protein CASRSGAVTDTQYF.

This clone appeared a single time. The CDR3 loop is CASSLPSGSGEQFF. The CDR3 DNA reads as TGTGCCAGCAGTTTACCTAGCGGGAGTGGTGAGCAGTTCTTC. J is TRBJ2-1 and V is TRBV6-5; 10 positions agree with TRBD2. The CDR3 is 14 residues long. After removal of 4 bases from V and 9 bases from J, the junction contained 6 bases not matched to a gene. Germline assignment: CDR1 MNHEY and CDR2 SVGAGI.

V gene TRBV5-8 combines with J gene TRBJ1-5; D perhaps matches TRBD1 (6 bases). The CDR3 is made up of 17 amino acids. CDR1 SGHTS and CDR2 YDEGEE come from the germline V gene. The ends were cut back, 0 bases at V and 6 bases at J, with 19 bases in the middle. CDR3 sequence (DNA): TGTGCCAGCAGCTTGGTCACGGGGGGGCGGTTCGGTCAGCCCCAGCATTTT. This gives the protein CASSLVTGGRFGQPQHF.

A single count supports this clone. V is TRBV9 and J is TRBJ2-7; weak D call: TRBD1 (6 bases). The V end was cut by 0 bases, the J end by 2 bases, with 9 bases between. This CDR3 is built from 14 residues. Germline CDR1 reads SGDLS; CDR2 reads YYNGEE. The CDR3 reads CASSVVQGPYEQYF. For the CDR3, the DNA is TGTGCCAGCAGCGTAGTACAGGGCCCCTACGAGCAGTACTTC.

The J gene is TRBJ2-7, the V gene TRBV6-1, with 11 bases aligning to TRBD2. The V gene's germline CDR1 is MNHNS and CDR2 SASEGT. The CDR3 sequence is 14 residues long. Losses at the gene ends were 7 bases for V and 3 bases for J; bases not matched to a gene: 5. The CDR3 nucleotides are TGTGCCAGCAATCGACTAGCGGGGAGCTACGAGCAGTACTTC. Translated: CASNRLAGSYEQYF.

The V call is TRBV9, the J call TRBJ2-1, with 11 bases lining up with TRBD2. Germline V lookup: CDR1 SGDLS, CDR2 YYNGEE. This CDR3 spans 16 amino acids. With V trimmed by 0 bases and J by 8 bases, 7 bases remained unmatched. The CDR3 coding sequence is TGTGCCAGCAGCGTAGTTGTAGCGGGAGGGAACGATGAGCAGTTCTTC. Translation gives CASSVVVAGGNDEQFF.